The text below deals with one TCR beta chain. Its target is not known. The record originates from a study of cytomegalovirus exposure and HLA in healthy donors. Whole-study findings and limits: Researchers had no immune exposure information except CMV serostatus available. Across all donors, roughly uniform sequencing depth was an assumption of the presence/absence analyses. Specificity for CMV antigens was confirmed in vitro for a few of the CMV-associated chains.

The PCR ran on 60 Vbeta and 13 Jbeta primers. In the original analysis: Later work found approximately 87 million unique TCR beta chains, with 9 million to 13 million shared. The protocol was immunoSEQ multiplex PCR, while the TCRdb copy is restricted to in-frame clones and leaves out a portion. V and J calls and clone size are as listed in that table; D and trimming were resolved from the DNA. The sample shows about 84,000 clones, 63% of them seen only once. Germline CDR1 is MDHEN and CDR2 is SYDVKM. The CDR3 length is 13 residues. Trimming stripped 5 bases from V and 0 bases from J, with 7 bases between.

The chain recombines TRBV28 with TRBJ1-2, with D unresolved. Input material: PBMCs. This clonotype was sampled from a woman in her forties in good health and CMV-seropositive. CDR3 DNA sequence: TGTGCCAGCAGTCAGAACCCTAACTATGGCTACACCTTC. As protein: CASSQNPNYGYTF.